Below are 20 T cell receptor beta chains sequenced from a single sample in a study of CD8 T cells in Susac syndrome. RNA was extracted with the RNeasy kit, and a quantity of roughly 0.5 to 1 ug was reverse transcribed using random hexamers. Each CDR3 protein gets one entry after TCRdb re-called the immunoSEQ multiplex PCR reads with MiXCR. The table records 350,000 to 550,000 distinct CDR3 sequences, more than 80% of them present only once. Sequencing input: CD8+ T cells from PBMCs. The origin of the receptors is a human donor with multiple sclerosis.

The chain couples TRBV3-1 to TRBJ1-1; 7 bases match TRBD1. The CDR3 consists of 16 residues. In germline, CDR1 is LGHDT, CDR2 YNNKEL (reference sequence). The junction had 6 bases not matched to a gene; V was cut back by 0 bases and J by 2 bases. CDR3 loop: CASSQDDGTANTEAFF. The CDR3 nucleotides are TGTGCCAGCAGCCAAGATGATGGGACAGCCAACACTGAAGCTTTCTTT.

The gene calls are TRBV4-1 and TRBJ2-1; a possible D gene is TRBD1 (6 bases). The CDR3 covers 16 residues. V was shortened by 1 base and J by 4 bases, with 14 bases between the two germline ends. Germline CDR1 MGHRA, CDR2 YSYEKL. The CDR3 DNA reads TGCGCCAGCAGCCAAGTGTCAGGGACACTTTACAATGAGCAGTTCTTC. It is translated as CASSQVSGTLYNEQFF.

The genes are TRBV12-3 or TRBV12-4 and TRBJ1-4; D not resolved. V was cut by 11 bases and J by 0 bases, with 31 bases left in between. This CDR3 spans 20 amino acids. Here the CDR3 reads CAPHPHPDADLLATNEKLFF. In nucleotides, the CDR3 is TGTGCCCCACATCCCCATCCAGACGCAGATCTACTAGCAACTAATGAAAAACTGTTTTTT.

This clonotype showed up just once. The chain has TRBV15 and TRBJ2-5; 9 positions match TRBD2. The CDR3 runs to 16 residues. In germline, CDR1 is LNHNV, CDR2 YYDKDF (reference sequence). The V and J ends lost 0 bases and 2 bases, in that order; junction bases with no gene match: 4. This CDR3 is CATSRESGGSQETQYF. DNA of the CDR3: TGTGCCACCAGCAGAGAAAGCGGGGGGTCGCAAGAGACCCAGTACTTC.

The genes are TRBV27 and TRBJ2-1; D may match TRBD1 or TRBD2 (5 bases each). The length of the CDR3 is 13 residues. Germline V gene data show CDR1 as MNHEY and CDR2 as SMNVEV (reference sequence). With 3 bases removed from V and 10 bases from J, the gap between germline ends came to 13 bases. CDR3 residues: CASSLGDHLEQFF. CDR3 sequence (DNA): TGTGCCAGCAGTTTGGGGGATCACTTAGAGCAGTTCTTC.

The chain combines TRBV6-1 with TRBJ1-3; D is undetermined. Looked up from germline, CDR1 is MNHNS and CDR2 is SASEGT. The CDR3 spans 15 residues. The V end lost 0 bases, the J end lost 0 bases, and 6 bases lay between the germline ends. The DNA of the CDR3 is TGTGCCAGCAGTGAAGCAACCTTCTCTGGAAACACCATATATTTT. Protein product: CASSEATFSGNTIYF.

The chain is built from TRBV20-1 and TRBJ2-4; unclear D gene. V was clipped by 0 bases and J by 8 bases, with 14 bases between them. Germline values: CDR1 DFQATT, CDR2 SNEGSKA (reference sequence). The CDR3 extends over 14 amino acids. CDR3 coding DNA: TGCAGTGCTAGAGATTTTCGAGTTTCAGACATTCAGTACTTC. Its protein product is CSARDFRVSDIQYF.

The chain is built from TRBV30 and TRBJ2-1, with 8 positions matching TRBD2. This CDR3 is built from 14 residues. CDR1 is GTSNPN, CDR2 SVGIG, per germline (reference sequence). Trimming removed 3 bases from V and 4 bases from J; junction bases left unmatched: 5. CDR3 sequence: CAWRSGLAYNEQFF. The CDR3 DNA reads as TGTGCCTGGAGGTCCGGACTAGCATACAATGAGCAGTTCTTC.

The gene calls are TRBV6-5 and TRBJ2-1, with 7 bases lining up with TRBD2. The CDR3 contains 14 residues. V was pared by 6 bases and J by 8 bases, with 10 bases of the junction left unmatched. Looked up from germline, CDR1 is MNHEY and CDR2 is SVGAGI. This chain's CDR3 is CASSDGVAGYEQFF. Here the CDR3 DNA reads TGTGCCAGCAGCGACGGGGTAGCGGGCTATGAGCAGTTCTTC.

This clonotype occurred once. The genes are TRBV5-1 and TRBJ2-1; no definite D call. Germline V gene lookup returns CDR1 SGHRS and CDR2 YFSETQ. With 2 bases removed from V and 6 bases from J, the gap between germline ends came to 6 bases. The CDR3 sequence is 12 residues long. The CDR3 sequence: CASSFRSNEQFF. CDR3 nucleotide sequence: TGCGCCAGCAGCTTTCGGAGCAATGAGCAGTTCTTC.

This chain links TRBV9 with TRBJ1-2; no clear D. The CDR3 runs to 13 residues. Germline V gene sequence: CDR1 SGDLS, CDR2 YYNGEE. V lost 0 bases, J lost 8 bases, and 11 bases lay in between. Here the CDR3 reads CASSVVGGRGYTF. CDR3 nucleotide sequence: TGTGCCAGCAGCGTAGTCGGAGGCCGAGGCTACACCTTC.

The chain employs TRBV12-3 or TRBV12-4 and TRBJ2-2; D gene uncertain. The CDR3 has 13 residues. Deletions cut 10 bases from V and 4 bases from J, with 13 bases between. The CDR3 sequence is CATETHLTGELFF. The CDR3 bases are TGTGCCACGGAGACTCACCTCACCGGGGAGCTGTTTTTT.

The chain carries TRBV6-1 and TRBJ2-7; no clear D gene. The germline V and J ends were trimmed by 0 bases and 2 bases, with 8 bases remaining between them. This CDR3 comprises 14 residues. Germline CDR1 reads MNHNS; CDR2 reads SASEGT. CDR3 in amino acids: CASSEAHGPYEQYF. The CDR3 bases are TGTGCCAGCAGTGAAGCGCACGGACCCTACGAGCAGTACTTC.

The rearrangement uses TRBV29-1 and TRBJ2-7; D gene ambiguous. CDR3 length: 11 amino acids. V was pared by 2 bases and J by 9 bases, with 11 bases between. Germline CDR1 SQVTM, CDR2 ANQGSEA. CDR3 in amino acids: CSVERAKGQYF. CDR3 DNA sequence: TGCAGCGTTGAAAGGGCCAAGGGGCAGTACTTC.

This clonotype has more than one count but fewer than ten. The V call is TRBV10-3, the J call TRBJ2-7; 8 nucleotides align to TRBD2. V shed 6 bases, J shed 2 bases, and the junction held 15 bases outside the gene matches. This CDR3 has 17 residues. Germline lookup yields CDR1 ENHRY and CDR2 SYGVKD. In nucleotides, the CDR3 is TGTGCCATCAGGGTAGGGACTAGTGAAAGGGGGGCCTACGAGCAGTACTTC. Residues: CAIRVGTSERGAYEQYF.

DNA for the CDR3: TGTGCCAGCAGCCTAGGGACCCGCCACGAGCAGTACTTC. This gives the protein CASSLGTRHEQYF. The chain couples TRBV12-3 or TRBV12-4 to TRBJ2-7, with D possibly being TRBD1 or TRBD2 (5 bases each). V was shortened by 6 bases and J by 5 bases, with 14 bases between the two germline ends. This CDR3 has 13 amino acids.

J is TRBJ2-7 and V is TRBV7-6; D ambiguous. CDR3 length equals 13 residues. Germline CDR1 reads SGHVS; CDR2 reads FNYEAQ. Trimming removed 4 bases from V and 4 bases from J, with 11 bases in between. The CDR3 bases are TGTGCCAGCAGCTCCGATTGGGGTTACGAGCAGTACTTC. As protein: CASSSDWGYEQYF.

In its sample, this clonotype was seen a few times. The chain carries TRBV27 and TRBJ2-7; D is unclear. The CDR3 extends over 14 amino acids. V lost 2 bases, J lost 3 bases, and 11 bases lay in between. CDR1 is MNHEY and CDR2 is SMNVEV in the germline V gene (reference sequence). The CDR3 DNA reads TGTGCCAGCAGTTTAGGGCCAGCCCTCTACGAGCAGTACTTC. As protein: CASSLGPALYEQYF.

The chain joins TRBV29-1 to TRBJ1-2, with 8 bases aligning to TRBD1. Per germline, CDR1 SQVTM and CDR2 ANQGSEA. CDR3 length: 13 amino acids. V trimming: 6 bases; J trimming: 4 bases; junction bases outside the gene matches: 7. CDR3 region: CSVVIGTGYGYTF. The CDR3 region has the DNA TGCAGCGTCGTGATAGGGACAGGCTATGGCTACACCTTC. Full variable domain (missing parts from reference TRBV29-1 and TRBJ1-2): SAVISQKPSRDICQRGTSLTIQCQVDSQVTMMFWYRQQPGQSLTLIATANQGSEATYESGFVIDKFPISRPNLTFSTLTVSNMSPEDSSIYLCSVVIGTGYGYTFGSGTRLTVV.

This clonotype was detected a few times. This chain joins TRBV6-2 or TRBV6-3 and TRBJ2-7; 7 bases agree with TRBD1. V was pared by 5 bases and J by 3 bases, with 1 base of the junction left unmatched. Germline V CDR1 and CDR2: MNHEY, SVGEGT. This CDR3 is 12 amino acids long. The CDR3 protein is CASSQGVYEQYF. CDR3 in DNA: TGTGCCAGCAGTCAGGGGGTCTACGAGCAGTACTTC.